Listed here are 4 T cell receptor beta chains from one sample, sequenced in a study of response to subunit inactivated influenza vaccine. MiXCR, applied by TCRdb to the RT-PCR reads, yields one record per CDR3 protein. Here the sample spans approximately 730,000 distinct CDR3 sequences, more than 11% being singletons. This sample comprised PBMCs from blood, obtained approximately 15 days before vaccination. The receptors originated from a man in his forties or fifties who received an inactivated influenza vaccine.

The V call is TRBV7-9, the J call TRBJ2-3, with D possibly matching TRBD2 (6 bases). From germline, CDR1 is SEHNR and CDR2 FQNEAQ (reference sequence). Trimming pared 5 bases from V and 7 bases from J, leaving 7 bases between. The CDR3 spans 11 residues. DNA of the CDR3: TGTGCCAGCAGCGCGGGAAATACGCAGTATTTT. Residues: CASSAGNTQYF.

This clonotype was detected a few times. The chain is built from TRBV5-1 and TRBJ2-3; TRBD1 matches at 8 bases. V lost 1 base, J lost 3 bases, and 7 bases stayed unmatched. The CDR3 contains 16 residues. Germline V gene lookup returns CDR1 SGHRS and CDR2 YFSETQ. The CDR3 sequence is CASSLWTGRRTDTQYF. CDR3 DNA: TGCGCCAGCAGCTTGTGGACAGGGAGGAGAACAGATACGCAGTATTTT.

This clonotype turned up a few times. The CDR3 sequence is CASSPSDGLYNEQFF. DNA of the CDR3: TGTGCCAGCAGCCCATCGGACGGACTCTACAATGAGCAGTTCTTC. The chain carries TRBV9 and TRBJ2-1; possible D gene TRBD2, 5 bases. Germline V lookup: CDR1 SGDLS, CDR2 YYNGEE. Trimming took off 4 bases at V and 3 bases at J, with 14 bases between the two ends. The CDR3 runs to 15 residues.

CDR3 nucleotides: TGTGCCACCTCACCACGCCTTCATGAGACCCAGTACTTC. It is translated as CATSPRLHETQYF. J is TRBJ2-5 and V is TRBV10-3; D not resolved. V was pared by 10 bases and J by 5 bases, with 17 bases between. Looked up from germline, CDR1 is ENHRY and CDR2 is SYGVKD. The CDR3 consists of 13 residues.